This T cell receptor (beta chain) derives from a study of OX40 agonist ivuxolimab in advanced cancers. Overall study context: Those enrolled were 80% to 85% male, with a mean age of about 66 years and ages from 23 to 79. In three patients, partial responses were observed, one with hepatocellular carcinoma and two with cutaneous melanoma. General study results and limits: At 0.1 to 3.0 mg/kg, clonal expansion of CD4+ and CD8+ blood T cells had occurred by week 6.

Clones were sequenced by immunoSEQ multiplex PCR, and TCRdb holds only the in-frame ones, with some missing. The sample gives some 22,000 clones, around 87% of which show up once; about 17% is in the top ten. The CDR3 covers 14 residues. After removal of 3 bases from V and 6 bases from J, the junction contained 8 bases not matched to a gene. Germline V gene data show CDR1 as LNHDA and CDR2 as SQIVND (reference sequence). This clone is a singleton in its sample. What it binds is unknown. Samples of blood were obtained at baseline, on cycle 4 day 1, and on cycle 7 day 1. The J gene is TRBJ2-7, the V gene TRBV19, with 7 bases identical to TRBD2. This receptor was taken from an adult with an advanced solid tumor such as melanoma, head and neck, liver or kidney cancer. Sequencing used CD4+ or CD8+ T cells sorted from blood, obtained in a trial of the OX40 agonist ivuxolimab. DNA for the CDR3: TGTGCCAGTAGTATCGGGGGATCGGGGGGCGAGCAGTACTTC. Translation gives CASSIGGSGGEQYF.